Below, 25 T cell receptor beta chains from the same sample are listed, as sequenced in a study of vaccination and CD4 T cells after COVID-19. Once obtained from cultured CD4+ T cells, the DNA was sequenced using the Oncomine TCR Beta short-read assay. Each CDR3 protein is one row after TCRdb ran MiXCR on the PCR reads. Seen here are roughly 20,000 distinct CDR3 sequences, around 50% observed once, and the top ten hold about 5%. Their antigen targets remain unknown. Treatment: roughly 10-day PBMC culture with coronavirus spike peptide pools or control peptides (ViraFEST assay). The sample taken for sequencing was CD4+ T cells from blood, cultured in vitro. These receptors originate from a human donor who had recovered from COVID-19.

This clonotype was seen a handful of times. This sequence joins TRBV20-1 and TRBJ2-5; TRBD2 aligns across 12 bases. The CDR3 runs to 16 residues. V shed 4 bases and J 4 bases; nucleotides not matched to a gene: 10. Germline CDR1 reads DFQATT; CDR2 reads SNEGSKA (reference sequence). In DNA form, the CDR3 reads TGCAGTGCTACACACGGGACTAGCGGGTATAGAGAGACCCAGTACTTC. As protein: CSATHGTSGYRETQYF.

This clonotype is a singleton in its sample. This chain uses TRBV20-1 with TRBJ1-1; D gene ambiguous. Germline CDR1 and CDR2: DFQATT and SNEGSKA (reference sequence). This CDR3 has 13 amino acids. Trimming removed 5 bases at V and 0 bases at J, with 10 bases between. The CDR3 bases are TGCAGTGCTTCAAGACTTCTGAACACTGAAGCTTTCTTT. Amino acids: CSASRLLNTEAFF.

This sequence joins TRBV24-1 and TRBJ2-7; D gene uncertain. Looked up from germline, CDR1 is KGHDR and CDR2 is SFDVKD. The CDR3 has 16 amino acids. Between the trimmed V and J ends, which lost 0 bases and 2 bases, there was a span of 13 bases. CDR3 region: CATSDLRALWAYEQYF. DNA of the CDR3: TGTGCCACCAGTGATTTGAGGGCCCTCTGGGCCTACGAGCAGTACTTC.

CDR3 in amino acids: CASTPRKRDETQYF. CDR3 DNA: TGTGCCAGCACCCCCCGGAAGCGGGACGAGACCCAGTACTTC. The genes are TRBV28 and TRBJ2-5, with 7 nucleotides matching TRBD2. This CDR3 has 14 amino acids. CDR1 is MDHEN and CDR2 is SYDVKM in the germline V gene. The ends lost 7 bases at V and 5 bases at J; junction bases unmatched: 10.

V is TRBV12-3 or TRBV12-4 and J is TRBJ1-1; D unresolved. The germline V and J ends were trimmed by 0 bases and 11 bases, with 7 bases remaining between them. There are 11 residues in the CDR3. The DNA for the CDR3 is TGTGCCAGCAGTTTAGCCCGCGGGGCTTTCTTT. This codes for CASSLARGAFF.

This clonotype came up once. The chain carries TRBV6-1 and TRBJ1-1; 8 nucleotides match TRBD1. Germline V gives CDR1 MNHNS, CDR2 SASEGT. V lost 3 bases to trimming and J lost 7 bases; unmatched junction nucleotides: 1. The CDR3 consists of 12 residues. In DNA form, the CDR3 reads TGTGCCAGCAGTGAGACAGGGGTTGAAGCTTTCTTT. This encodes CASSETGVEAFF.

V usage is TRBV12-3 or TRBV12-4 and J usage is TRBJ2-2, with D uncertain. Trimming removed 1 base at V and 0 bases at J, with 6 bases between. The CDR3 is 15 amino acids. The CDR3 loop reads CASSLGLTNTGELFF. CDR3 bases: TGTGCCAGCAGTTTAGGACTGACGAACACCGGGGAGCTGTTTTTT.

This clonotype was counted a few times. The genes are TRBV5-1 and TRBJ2-1; 12 bases align to TRBD2. J was trimmed by 6 bases and V by 0 bases; bases with no gene match: 1. The CDR3 has 15 amino acids. Germline V CDR1 and CDR2: SGHRS, YFSETQ. The CDR3, as DNA: TGCGCCAGCAGCTTGGGACTAGCGGGAGTCAATGAGCAGTTCTTC. Translation: CASSLGLAGVNEQFF.

The rearrangement joins TRBV28 to TRBJ2-1; 7 bases agree with TRBD1. J was trimmed by 7 bases and V by 6 bases; bases with no gene match: 6. Germline CDR1 and CDR2: MDHEN and SYDVKM. The length of the CDR3 is 13 residues. The DNA of the CDR3 is TGTGCCAGCAGGCCACAGGGGATTAATGAGCAGTTCTTC. Its translation is CASRPQGINEQFF.

This clonotype was counted only a few times. This chain connects TRBV20-1 to TRBJ2-5, with a weak D call TRBD1 (6 bases). CDR1 is DFQATT and CDR2 is SNEGSKA in the germline V gene (reference sequence). This CDR3 contains 15 residues. Between the trimmed V and J ends, which lost 1 base and 5 bases, there was a span of 17 bases. CDR3 coding DNA: TGCAGTGCTAGAGGTAGTACAGGGTTACTGGAGACCCAGTACTTC. Amino acids: CSARGSTGLLETQYF.

The rearrangement uses TRBV10-3 and TRBJ2-3; 8 nucleotides line up with TRBD2. The CDR3 is made up of 18 amino acids. V trimming: 4 bases; J trimming: 0 bases; junction bases outside the gene matches: 12. The germline CDR1 and CDR2 sequences are ENHRY and SYGVKD. DNA for the CDR3: TGTGCCATCAGTGGGCTAGCGGGCCCCACAGCCAGCACAGATACGCAGTATTTT. Translating gives CAISGLAGPTASTDTQYF.

This sequence joins TRBV30 and TRBJ1-2; tentative D call: TRBD1 (5 bases). The CDR3 loop spans 13 amino acids. The germline V and J ends were trimmed by 4 bases and 3 bases, with 12 bases remaining between them. The germline V gene has CDR1 GTSNPN and CDR2 SVGIG (reference sequence). This CDR3 reads CAWKGAGYYGYTF. The CDR3 DNA sequence: TGTGCCTGGAAAGGGGCGGGGTACTATGGCTACACCTTC.

This clonotype has just one count. V usage is TRBV6-1 and J usage is TRBJ2-7; 8 bases fit TRBD2. CDR3 length: 15 amino acids. J gave up 2 bases and V 6 bases, and 9 bases lay outside the gene matches. Germline CDR1 MNHNS, CDR2 SASEGT. The CDR3 DNA follows: TGTGCCAGCAGCTCGGAGCAGCGGGAGCCCTACGAGCAGTACTTC. This gives the protein CASSSEQREPYEQYF.

This chain uses TRBV7-9 with TRBJ2-1; the match to TRBD1 covers 9 bases. Germline V CDR1 and CDR2: SEHNR, FQNEAQ (reference sequence). Trimming removed 1 base from V and 5 bases from J; junction bases left unmatched: 9. This CDR3 has 17 amino acids. The CDR3 here is CASSLGTGASDNNEQFF. As DNA, the CDR3 is TGTGCCAGCAGCTTAGGGACAGGGGCCTCCGATAACAATGAGCAGTTCTTC.

This clonotype was found a few times. The chain has TRBV12-3 or TRBV12-4 and TRBJ1-5; 8 bases map to TRBD1. CDR3 length equals 16 residues. The trim removed 6 bases at V and 3 bases at J, leaving 10 bases unmatched. This CDR3 reads CASRDRGRVNNQPQHF. Written as DNA, the CDR3 is TGTGCCAGCAGAGACAGGGGCCGTGTCAACAATCAGCCCCAGCATTTT.

A single count supports this clonotype. DNA of the CDR3: TGTGCCAGCTCACGGACAGGGACTCAAAACACCGGGGAGCTGTTTTTT. Translating it yields CASSRTGTQNTGELFF. This chain links TRBV18 with TRBJ2-2, with TRBD1 matching 8 bases. The V and J ends lost 4 bases and 2 bases, in that order; junction bases with no gene match: 6. Germline values: CDR1 KGHSH, CDR2 LQKENI. The CDR3 loop spans 16 amino acids.

This chain uses TRBV5-1 with TRBJ1-2; D is unresolved. From germline, CDR1 is SGHRS and CDR2 YFSETQ. CDR3 length: 16 amino acids. Trimming shortened V by 1 base and J by 2 bases, and 15 bases separated the two germline ends. The CDR3 spells CASSLNPAGMNYGYTF. CDR3 nucleotide sequence: TGCGCCAGCAGCTTGAACCCAGCCGGGATGAACTATGGCTACACCTTC.

This chain joins TRBV20-1 and TRBJ1-6, with TRBD1 identical over 8 bases. This CDR3 has 16 residues. The V segment lost 6 bases and the J segment 6 bases; nucleotides outside the gene matches: 13. Per germline, CDR1 DFQATT and CDR2 SNEGSKA (reference sequence). Here the CDR3 DNA reads TGCAGTGCGACATCGAGTGGGACAGGCTTTAATTCACCCCTCCACTTT. Protein product: CSATSSGTGFNSPLHF.

This clonotype was observed a few times. V gene TRBV10-3 combines with J gene TRBJ1-5, with 8 bases that match TRBD1. V gave up 11 bases and J gave up 7 bases; unmatched junction bases: 13. The CDR3 is made up of 14 amino acids. Per the germline V gene, CDR1 is ENHRY and CDR2 is SYGVKD. The CDR3 bases are TGTGCCTCCCGGACAGGGCTTCAGGGCCAGCCCCAGCATTTT. Its translation: CASRTGLQGQPQHF.

This sequence joins TRBV6-5 and TRBJ1-1, with D unresolved. Germline CDR1 is MNHEY and CDR2 is SVGAGI. Trimming shortened V by 3 bases and J by 0 bases, and 11 bases separated the two germline ends. The CDR3 is 15 amino acids. The CDR3 nucleotides read TGTGCCAGCAGTTATCTCCGACACCTGAACACTGAAGCTTTCTTT. Translation: CASSYLRHLNTEAFF.

The V call is TRBV29-1, the J call TRBJ1-5; the D gene is possibly TRBD1 (5 bases). V gave up 4 bases and J gave up 1 base, with 8 bases separating them. In germline, CDR1 is SQVTM, CDR2 ANQGSEA. The CDR3 length is 13 residues. The CDR3 sequence is CSVVTASNQPQHF. The DNA for the CDR3 is TGCAGCGTTGTGACAGCGAGCAATCAGCCCCAGCATTTT.

The chain links TRBV6-1 to TRBJ2-5; TRBD1 matches 8 bases. The V and J ends lost 6 bases and 1 base, in that order; junction bases with no gene match: 7. The CDR3 runs to 15 residues. Germline V CDR1 and CDR2: MNHNS, SASEGT. This CDR3 reads CASSPRTGPQETQYF. In DNA form, the CDR3 reads TGTGCCAGCAGCCCCCGGACAGGGCCCCAAGAGACCCAGTACTTC.

This clonotype appeared a single time. CDR3 amino acids: CASRTGDSPLHF. The CDR3 coding sequence is TGCGCCAGTCGGACGGGTGATTCACCCCTCCACTTT. V usage is TRBV10-2 and J usage is TRBJ1-6; no clear D gene. Trimming cost V 9 bases and J 8 bases, with 11 bases left between them. Germline CDR1 WSHSY, CDR2 SAAADI. The CDR3 runs to 12 residues.

Comment on this clonotype: A read error may account for a junction end that differs from germline. The chain's CDR3 is CGVETGGSRGYTF. In nucleotides, the CDR3 is TGCGGCGTTGAGACAGGAGGAAGCCGTGGCTACACCTTC. The J gene is TRBJ1-2, the V gene TRBV29-1; D might be TRBD1 (6 bases). The germline V gene has CDR1 SQVTM and CDR2 ANQGSEA. The CDR3 is 13 residues long.

The gene calls are TRBV4-2 and TRBJ2-7, with D possibly TRBD1 on 5 matching bases. This CDR3 region has 16 residues. The germline V gene has CDR1 LGHNA and CDR2 YNFKEQ. V was trimmed by 0 bases and J by 4 bases, leaving 16 bases between them. This CDR3 is CASSQDSSGLVYEQYF. In nucleotides, the CDR3 is TGTGCCAGCAGCCAAGATAGCTCAGGGCTCGTATACGAGCAGTACTTC.